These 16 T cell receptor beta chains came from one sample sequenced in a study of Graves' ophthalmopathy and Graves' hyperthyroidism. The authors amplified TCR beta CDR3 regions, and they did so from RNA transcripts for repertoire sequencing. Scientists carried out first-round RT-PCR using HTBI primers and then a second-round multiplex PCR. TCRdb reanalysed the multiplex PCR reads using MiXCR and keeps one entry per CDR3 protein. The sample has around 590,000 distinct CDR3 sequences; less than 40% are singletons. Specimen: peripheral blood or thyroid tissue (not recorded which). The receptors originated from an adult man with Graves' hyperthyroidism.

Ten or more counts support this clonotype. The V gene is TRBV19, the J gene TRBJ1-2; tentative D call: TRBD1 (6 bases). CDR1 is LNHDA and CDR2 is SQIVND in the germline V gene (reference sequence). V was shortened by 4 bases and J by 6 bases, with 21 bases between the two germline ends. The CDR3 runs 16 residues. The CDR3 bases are TGTGCCAGTAGTAGGACCCCCTCGACAGGATTTGATGGCTACACCTTC. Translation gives CASSRTPSTGFDGYTF. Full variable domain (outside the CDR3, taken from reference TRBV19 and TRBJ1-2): DGGITQSPKYLFRKEGQNVTLSCEQNLNHDAMYWYRQDPGQGLRLIYYSQIVNDFQKGDIAEGYSVSREKKESFPLTVTSAQKNPTAFYLCASSRTPSTGFDGYTFGSGTRLTVV.

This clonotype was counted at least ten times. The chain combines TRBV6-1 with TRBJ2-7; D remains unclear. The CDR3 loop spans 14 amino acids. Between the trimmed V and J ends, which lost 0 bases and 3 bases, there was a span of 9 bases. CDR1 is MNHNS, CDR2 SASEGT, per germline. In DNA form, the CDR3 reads TGTGCCAGCAGTGAAGCGCTAAGGGACTACGAGCAGTACTTC. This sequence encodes CASSEALRDYEQYF.

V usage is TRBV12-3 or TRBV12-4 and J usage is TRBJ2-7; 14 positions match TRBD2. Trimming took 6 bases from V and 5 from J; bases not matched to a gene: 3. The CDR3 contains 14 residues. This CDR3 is CASRGTSGGNEQYF. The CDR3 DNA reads TGTGCCAGCAGGGGGACTAGCGGGGGTAACGAGCAGTACTTC.

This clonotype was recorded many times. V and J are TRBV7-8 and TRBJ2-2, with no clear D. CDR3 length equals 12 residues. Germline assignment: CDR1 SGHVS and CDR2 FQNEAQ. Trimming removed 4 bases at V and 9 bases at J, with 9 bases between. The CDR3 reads CASSSLARELFF. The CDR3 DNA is TGTGCCAGCAGCTCCTTAGCTAGGGAGCTGTTTTTT.

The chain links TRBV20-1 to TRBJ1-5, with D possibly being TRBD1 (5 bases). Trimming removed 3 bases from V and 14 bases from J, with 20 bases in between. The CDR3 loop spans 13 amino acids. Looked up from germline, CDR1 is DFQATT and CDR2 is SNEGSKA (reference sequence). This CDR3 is CSARGPSGSNEHF. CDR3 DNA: TGCAGTGCTAGGGGACCTAGCGGGAGTAATGAGCATTTT.

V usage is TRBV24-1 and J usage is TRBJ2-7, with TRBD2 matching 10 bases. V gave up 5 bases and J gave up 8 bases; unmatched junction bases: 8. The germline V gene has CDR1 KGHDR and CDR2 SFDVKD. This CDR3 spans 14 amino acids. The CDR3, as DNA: TGTGCCACCAGTGGAACCGGGACTAGCGAGAAGCAGTACTTC. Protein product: CATSGTGTSEKQYF.

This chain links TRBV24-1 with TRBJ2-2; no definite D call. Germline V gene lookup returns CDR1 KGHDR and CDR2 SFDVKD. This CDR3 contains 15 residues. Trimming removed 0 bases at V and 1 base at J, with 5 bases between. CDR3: CATSDLNGNTGELFF. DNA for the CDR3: TGTGCCACCAGTGATTTGAACGGGAACACCGGGGAGCTGTTTTTT.

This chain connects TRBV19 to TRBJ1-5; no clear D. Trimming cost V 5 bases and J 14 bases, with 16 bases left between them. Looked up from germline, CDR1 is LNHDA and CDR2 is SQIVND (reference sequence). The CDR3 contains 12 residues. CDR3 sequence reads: CASSLREKGEHF. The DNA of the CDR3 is TGTGCCAGTAGTTTGCGGGAGAAGGGTGAGCATTTT.

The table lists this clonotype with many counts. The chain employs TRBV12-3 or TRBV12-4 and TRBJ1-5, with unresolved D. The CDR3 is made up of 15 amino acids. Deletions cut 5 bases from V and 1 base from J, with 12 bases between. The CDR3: CASSPGRRSNQPQHF. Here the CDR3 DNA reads TGTGCCAGCAGTCCGGGTAGAAGGAGCAATCAGCCCCAGCATTTT.

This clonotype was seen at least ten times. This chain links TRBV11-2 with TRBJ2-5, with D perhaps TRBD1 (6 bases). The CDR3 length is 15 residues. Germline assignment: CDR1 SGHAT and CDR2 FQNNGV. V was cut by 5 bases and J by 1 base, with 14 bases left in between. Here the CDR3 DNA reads TGTGCCAGCAGCCCCCGACAGGTCCGCCAAGAGACCCAGTACTTC. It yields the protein CASSPRQVRQETQYF.

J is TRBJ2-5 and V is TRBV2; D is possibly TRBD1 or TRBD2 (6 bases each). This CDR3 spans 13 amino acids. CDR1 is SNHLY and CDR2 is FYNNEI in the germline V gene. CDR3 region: CAQKGGRVGTQYF. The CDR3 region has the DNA TGTGCTCAGAAGGGGGGCCGGGTCGGGACCCAGTACTTC.

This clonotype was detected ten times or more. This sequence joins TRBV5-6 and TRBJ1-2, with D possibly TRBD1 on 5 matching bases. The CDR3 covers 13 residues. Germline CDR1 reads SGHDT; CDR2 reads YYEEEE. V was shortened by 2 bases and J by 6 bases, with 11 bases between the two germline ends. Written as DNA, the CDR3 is TGTGCCAGCAGCTTCAGGGTGTATGATGGCTACACCTTC. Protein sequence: CASSFRVYDGYTF.

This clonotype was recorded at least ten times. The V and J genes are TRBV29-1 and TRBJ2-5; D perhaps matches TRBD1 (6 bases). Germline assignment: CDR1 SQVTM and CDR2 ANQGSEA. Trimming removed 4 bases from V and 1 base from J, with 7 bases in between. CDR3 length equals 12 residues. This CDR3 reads CSVGDIQETQYF. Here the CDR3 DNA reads TGCAGCGTTGGGGACATCCAAGAGACCCAGTACTTC.

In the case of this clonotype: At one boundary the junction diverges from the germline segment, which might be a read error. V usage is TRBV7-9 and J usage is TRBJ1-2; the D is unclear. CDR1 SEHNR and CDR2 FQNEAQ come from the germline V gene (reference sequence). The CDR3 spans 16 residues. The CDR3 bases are TGCGCCAGCAGCGTGACCCCCGGGAACGTAGGCTATGGCTACACCTTC. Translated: CASSVTPGNVGYGYTF.

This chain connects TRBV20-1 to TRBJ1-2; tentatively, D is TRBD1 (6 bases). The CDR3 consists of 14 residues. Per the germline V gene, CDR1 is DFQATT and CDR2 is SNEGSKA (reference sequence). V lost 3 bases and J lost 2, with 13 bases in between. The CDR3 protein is CSARDAGGNYGYTF. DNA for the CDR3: TGCAGTGCTAGGGATGCGGGGGGCAACTATGGCTACACCTTC.

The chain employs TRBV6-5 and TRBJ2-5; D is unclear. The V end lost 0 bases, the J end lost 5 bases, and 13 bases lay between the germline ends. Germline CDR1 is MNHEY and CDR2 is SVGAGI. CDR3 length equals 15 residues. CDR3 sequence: CASSYSLSVLETQYF. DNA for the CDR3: TGTGCCAGCAGTTACTCTTTAAGTGTCTTGGAGACCCAGTACTTC.